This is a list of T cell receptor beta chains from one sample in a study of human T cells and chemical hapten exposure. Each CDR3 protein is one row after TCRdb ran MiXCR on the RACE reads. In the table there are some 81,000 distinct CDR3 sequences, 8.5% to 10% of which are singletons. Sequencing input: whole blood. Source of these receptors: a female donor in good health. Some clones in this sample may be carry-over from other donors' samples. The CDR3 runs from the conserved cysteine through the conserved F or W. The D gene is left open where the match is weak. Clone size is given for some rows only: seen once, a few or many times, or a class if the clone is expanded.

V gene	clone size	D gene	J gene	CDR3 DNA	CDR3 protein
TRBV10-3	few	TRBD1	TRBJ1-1	TGTGCCATCAGCCCGGGACAGGGGACTGAAGCTTTCTTT	CAISPGQGTEAFF
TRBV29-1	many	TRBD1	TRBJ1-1	TGCAGCGTTCAAACCGGGACAGGGGCCGAAGCTTTCTTT	CSVQTGTGAEAFF
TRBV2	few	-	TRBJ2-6	TGTGCCAGCAGGAGCCGGCGAGTAACTGGGGCCAACGTCCTGACTTTC	CASRSRRVTGANVLTF
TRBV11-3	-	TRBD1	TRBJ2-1	TGTGCCAGCAGCTCCAAGAAGACAGGGGAGACCCTCAATGAGCAGTTCTTC	CASSSKKTGETLNEQFF
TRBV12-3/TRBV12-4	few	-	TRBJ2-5	TGTGCCAGCAGTTGCCATAACAAAGAGACCCAGTACTTC	CASSCHNKETQYF
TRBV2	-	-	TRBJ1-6	TGTGCCAGCAGTGCTGAGTCTGGTTCACCCCTCCACTTT	CASSAESGSPLHF
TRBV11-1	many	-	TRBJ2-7	TGTGCCAGCAGCTTAGCGATCGCTGCCCCCTACGAGCAGTACTTC	CASSLAIAAPYEQYF
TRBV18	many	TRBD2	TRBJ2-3	TGTGCCAGCTCACCCTTGTCTTCTAGCGGGGCCTGGGGCACAGATACGCAGTATTTT	CASSPLSSSGAWGTDTQYF
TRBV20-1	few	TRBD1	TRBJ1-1	TGCAGTGCTAGAGGAACTGACAGGGCGAACACTGAAGCTTTCTTT	CSARGTDRANTEAFF
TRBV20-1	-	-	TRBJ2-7	TGCAGTGCTAGAGCGACTGTCTACGAGCAGTACTTC	CSARATVYEQYF
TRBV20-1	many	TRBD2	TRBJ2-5	TGCAGTGCTAGACCCTCGGGGGGGGCGCGGGAGACCCAGTACTTC	CSARPSGGARETQYF
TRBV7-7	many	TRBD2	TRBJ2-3	TGTGCTAGCAGCTTAGAGGAGCGGGGGGAAAGCACAGATACGCAGTATTTT	CASSLEERGESTDTQYF
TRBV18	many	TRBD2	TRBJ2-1	TGTGCCAGCTCACCGACTCTAGCGGGGGCCTCCTATGAGCAGTTCTTC	CASSPTLAGASYEQFF
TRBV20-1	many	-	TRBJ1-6	TGCAGTGCTGAGCTAAGACAGGTGAATTCACCCCTCCACTTT	CSAELRQVNSPLHF
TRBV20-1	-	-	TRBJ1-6	TGCAGTGCTGCGAATGGGGCATTATCCTATAATTCACCCCTCCACTTT	CSAANGALSYNSPLHF
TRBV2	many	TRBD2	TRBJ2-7	TGTGCCAGCAGTGCAACTAGCGGGGGCTACGAGCAGTACTTC	CASSATSGGYEQYF
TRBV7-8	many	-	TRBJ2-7	TGTGCCAGCAGCCCTTCTCCTCCTTTGGAGCAGTACTTC	CASSPSPPLEQYF
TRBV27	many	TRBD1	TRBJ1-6	TGTGCCAGCGGGCGGGGACAGGATAATTCACCCCTCCACTTT	CASGRGQDNSPLHF
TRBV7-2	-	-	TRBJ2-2	TGTGCCAGCAGCCCCCACAGGAAGACGAACACCGGGGAGCTGTTTTTT	CASSPHRKTNTGELFF
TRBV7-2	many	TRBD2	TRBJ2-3	TGTGCCAGCAGGAAAAAGAAGGTCCTTAGCGGGGGGGCGACAGATACGCAGTATTTT	CASRKKKVLSGGATDTQYF
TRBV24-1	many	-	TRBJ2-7	TGTGCCACCAGTGATCCCCGTAGGCAGGGCAGCGACGAGCAGTACTTC	CATSDPRRQGSDEQYF
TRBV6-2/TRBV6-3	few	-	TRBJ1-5	TGTGCCAGCAGTTACGGGGGGGGCGTATCGGGCAATCAGCCCCAGCATTTT	CASSYGGGVSGNQPQHF
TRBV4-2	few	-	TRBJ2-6	TGTGCCAGCAGTTTATTGGCCAACGTCCTGACTTTC	CASSLLANVLTF
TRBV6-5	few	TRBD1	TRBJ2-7	TGTGCCAGCAGAGACAGGGGGCCCTACGAGCAGTACTTC	CASRDRGPYEQYF
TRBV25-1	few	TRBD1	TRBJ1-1	TGTGCCAGCAGCCAGGGGCAGGGGGCTGAAGCTTTCTTT	CASSQGQGAEAFF
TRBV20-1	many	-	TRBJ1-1	TGCAGTGCCCCATCAGGGGACACTGAAGCTTTCTTT	CSAPSGDTEAFF
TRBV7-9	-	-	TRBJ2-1	TGTGCCGCTACCCAAGGAGGCTCCTACAATGAGCAGTTCTTC	CAATQGGSYNEQFF
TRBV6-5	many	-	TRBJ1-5	TGTGCCAGCAGTTCATCTCCCAGTAGCAATCAGCCCCAGCATTTT	CASSSSPSSNQPQHF
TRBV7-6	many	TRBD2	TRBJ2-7	TGTGCCAGCAGCTTAGTGGGGGCGGGGGGATACGAGCAGTACTTC	CASSLVGAGGYEQYF